In its sample, the clone carrying this T cell receptor (beta chain) was seen many times. Molecular barcoded adaptors covering alpha/delta and beta/gamma chains were used on approximately 400 ng RNA. Each CDR3 protein is one row after TCRdb ran MiXCR on the reads. This sample has nearly 60,000 distinct CDR3 sequences, with 9% to 15% found just once. Between the trimmed V and J ends, which lost 3 bases and 4 bases, there was a span of 15 bases. From germline, CDR1 is KGHSH and CDR2 LQKENI. CDR3 length: 15 residues. These data belong to a study of read filtering for tumor transcriptome and immune sequencing.

The sequenced sample consisted of a population of CD138-negative cells sorted from bone marrow. This clonotype was obtained from a donor at least 40 years old with multiple myeloma. The chain joins TRBV18 to TRBJ2-5; D unresolved. CDR3 residues: CASSPNKMGSETQYF. The CDR3, as DNA: TGTGCCAGCTCACCGAATAAAATGGGATCAGAGACCCAGTACTTC.